Listed here are 27 T cell receptor beta chains from one sample, sequenced in a study of T-cell reconstitution after alpha-beta-depleted transplantation in children. The TCRbeta library was prepared with unique molecular identifiers. TCRdb passed the PCR reads through MiXCR, listing each CDR3 protein once. This table has under 450,000 distinct CDR3 sequences, under 20% appearing once. The sequences come from PBMCs, mostly from graft donor cells, collected 360 days after TCRalphabeta/CD19-depleted stem cell transplant. All receptors come from a boy younger than two who had a stem cell transplant for Wiskott-Aldrich syndrome, so the T cells may come from the graft donor.

This clonotype was counted only a few times. The chain combines TRBV5-1 with TRBJ2-5; D call uncertain. Germline CDR1 SGHRS, CDR2 YFSETQ. CDR3 length: 14 amino acids. The V end was cut by 6 bases, the J end by 2 bases, with 14 bases between. The CDR3 protein is CASNPRTAQETQYF. CDR3 coding DNA: TGCGCCAGCAACCCCCGGACGGCTCAAGAGACCCAGTACTTC. The full variable domain, with the rest looked up from reference TRBV5-1 and TRBJ2-5, is KAGVTQTPRYLIKTRGQQVTLSCSPISGHRSVSWYQQTPGQGLQFLFEYFSETQRNKGNFPGRFSGRQFSNSRSEMNVSTLELGDSALYLCASNPRTAQETQYFGPGTRLLVL.

This clonotype showed up just a few times. This chain connects TRBV5-1 to TRBJ2-2, with a weak D call TRBD1 (5 bases). The CDR3 covers 15 residues. Trimming cost V 2 bases and J 3 bases, with 11 bases left between them. Germline V gene sequence: CDR1 SGHRS, CDR2 YFSETQ. The CDR3 coding sequence is TGCGCCAGCAGCTTCGGTACAGGTCACACCGGGGAGCTGTTTTTT. It translates to CASSFGTGHTGELFF.

The chain joins TRBV4-1 to TRBJ2-7; tentative D call: TRBD1 (5 bases). The V gene's germline CDR1 is MGHRA and CDR2 YSYEKL. The CDR3 runs to 19 residues. V lost 2 bases to trimming and J lost 1 base, with 24 bases between them. DNA of the CDR3: TGCGCCAGCAGCCAAAAAGGCTTATTAGTGCAGGGCGCATCCTACGAGCAGTACTTC. Protein sequence: CASSQKGLLVQGASYEQYF.

This chain connects TRBV20-1 to TRBJ2-7; 10 positions agree with TRBD2. CDR1 is DFQATT, CDR2 SNEGSKA, per germline (reference sequence). CDR3 length: 15 amino acids. The V and J ends lost 4 bases and 0 bases, in that order; junction bases with no gene match: 6. CDR3 sequence reads: CSATSSGRTSYEQYF. The CDR3 nucleotides read TGCAGTGCTACCTCTAGCGGGAGAACCTCCTACGAGCAGTACTTC.

V is TRBV28 and J is TRBJ2-7, with TRBD2 matching over 9 bases. The CDR3 has 14 residues. Trimming removed 2 bases from V and 3 bases from J; junction bases left unmatched: 2. The germline V gene has CDR1 MDHEN and CDR2 SYDVKM. CDR3 amino acids: CASSLKRGDYEQYF. The CDR3 DNA reads as TGTGCCAGCAGTTTAAAGCGGGGGGACTACGAGCAGTACTTC.

This clonotype was found a few times. The chain employs TRBV20-1 and TRBJ2-4; D ambiguous. Per the germline V gene, CDR1 is DFQATT and CDR2 is SNEGSKA (reference sequence). The V gene lost 1 base and the J gene lost 0 bases, with 10 bases spanning the gap. CDR3 length equals 15 residues. The CDR3 loop reads CSARVAPLAKNIQYF. CDR3 nucleotide sequence: TGCAGTGCTAGAGTTGCCCCCCTAGCCAAAAACATTCAGTACTTC.

This rearrangement joins TRBV18 to TRBJ2-7; D is ambiguous. Between the trimmed V and J ends, which lost 1 base and 0 bases, there was a span of 13 bases. The CDR3 covers 16 residues. The germline gives CDR1 KGHSH, CDR2 LQKENI. The CDR3 DNA is TGTGCCAGCTCACCACTATCGGCAGGTTCCTCCTACGAGCAGTACTTC. Protein product: CASSPLSAGSSYEQYF. The full variable domain, rest sourced from reference TRBV18 and TRBJ2-7, is NAGVMQNPRHLVRRRGQEARLRCSPMKGHSHVYWYRQLPEEGLKFMVYLQKENIIDESGMPKERFSAEFPKEGPSILRIQQVVRGDSAAYFCASSPLSAGSSYEQYFGPGTRLTVT.

The CDR3 sequence: CASSTRTSGMSGREQYF. The CDR3 nucleotides are TGTGCCAGCAGCACCCGGACTAGCGGGATGTCTGGGCGCGAGCAGTACTTC. The chain employs TRBV7-2 and TRBJ2-7; 12 bases agree with TRBD2. V lost 5 bases and J lost 6; bases outside the gene matches: 14. Germline assignment: CDR1 SGHTA and CDR2 FQGNSA. CDR3 size: 17 residues.

The J gene is TRBJ1-6, the V gene TRBV20-1; no firm D call. Trimming removed 3 bases at V and 4 bases at J, with 10 bases between. Looked up from germline, CDR1 is DFQATT and CDR2 is SNEGSKA (reference sequence). This CDR3 is built from 14 residues. The CDR3 DNA reads as TGCAGTGCTAGGCAGCGGGCTTATAATTCACCCCTCCACTTT. It encodes CSARQRAYNSPLHF.

This clonotype was seen many times. This rearrangement joins TRBV12-3 or TRBV12-4 to TRBJ2-5, with a tentative D call TRBD1 (5 bases). This CDR3 spans 14 amino acids. The V gene lost 3 bases and the J gene lost 1 base, with 9 bases spanning the gap. The CDR3 reads CASSFTRAQETQYF. The CDR3 DNA reads as TGTGCCAGCAGTTTCACCAGGGCCCAAGAGACCCAGTACTTC.

This clonotype came up a few times. This chain links TRBV7-9 with TRBJ2-2, with D possibly being TRBD2 (6 bases). This CDR3 is built from 16 residues. Germline CDR1 SEHNR, CDR2 FQNEAQ (reference sequence). Trimming pared 5 bases from V and 1 base from J, leaving 14 bases between. CDR3 region: CASSSLSGRNTGELFF. The CDR3 bases are TGTGCCAGCAGCAGCCTTTCCGGGAGGAACACCGGGGAGCTGTTTTTT.

This chain joins TRBV5-5 and TRBJ2-3; TRBD2 is a possible D gene (5 bases). Deletions cut 8 bases from V and 0 bases from J, with 10 bases between. Germline V CDR1 and CDR2: SGHKS, YYEKEE (reference sequence). The CDR3 has 13 amino acids. This CDR3 reads CASKEGSTDTQYF. As DNA, the CDR3 is TGTGCCAGTAAAGAGGGAAGCACAGATACGCAGTATTTT.

This clonotype was counted between two and nine times. This CDR3 reads CASSLVPRYGYTF. The DNA of the CDR3 is TGTGCCAGCAGCTTAGTACCCCGGTATGGCTACACCTTC. The chain links TRBV7-6 to TRBJ1-2; unclear D gene. The CDR3 extends over 13 amino acids. Trimming pared 1 base from V and 5 bases from J, leaving 8 bases between. Germline V CDR1 and CDR2: SGHVS, FNYEAQ.

This clonotype has only a few counts. CDR3 sequence reads: CASRGDRESNQPQHF. The DNA of the CDR3 is TGTGCCAGCAGGGGGGACAGGGAAAGCAATCAGCCCCAGCATTTT. V gene TRBV12-3 or TRBV12-4 combines with J gene TRBJ1-5; 9 bases are a match to TRBD1. With 6 bases clipped from V and 1 base from J, the junction kept 4 bases outside the gene matches. This CDR3 spans 15 amino acids.

Worth noting for this clonotype: With a much larger clone just one base away, this may be a read error. The chain carries TRBV2 and TRBJ2-1; 9 bases match TRBD2. Germline CDR1 SNHLY, CDR2 FYNNEI. The CDR3 has 17 amino acids. DNA of the CDR3: TGTGCCATCAGTTTTTCGGGACTAGCAGCCTTCTACAATGAGCAGTTCTTC. It translates to CAISFSGLAAFYNEQFF.

The gene calls are TRBV15 and TRBJ2-1; the D gene is possibly TRBD2 (5 bases). Germline-derived CDR1 and CDR2 are LNHNV and YYDKDF (reference sequence). V was clipped by 5 bases and J by 5 bases, with 16 bases between them. The CDR3 totals 15 residues. The CDR3 DNA sequence: TGTGCCACCAGCCAGCACCCGGGAACAGACAATGAGCAGTTCTTC. This sequence encodes CATSQHPGTDNEQFF.

This clonotype was found a few times. The rearrangement links TRBV7-8 to TRBJ1-6; TRBD1 is a possible D gene (6 bases). The germline V gene has CDR1 SGHVS and CDR2 FQNEAQ. The CDR3 spans 16 residues. V was pared by 1 base and J by 7 bases, with 14 bases between. The CDR3 DNA follows: TGTGCCAGCAGCTTAGTGGCAGGGGCGAAGAATTCACCCCTCCACTTT. This gives the protein CASSLVAGAKNSPLHF.

This clonotype was picked up a small number of times. V gene TRBV6-5 combines with J gene TRBJ2-6; unclear D gene. V was clipped by 4 bases and J by 1 base, with 14 bases between them. CDR3 length equals 17 residues. Germline CDR1 and CDR2: MNHEY and SVGAGI. DNA of the CDR3: TGTGCCAGCAGTTTTACTCCCGGGTGGTCTGGGGCCAACGTCCTGACTTTC. It codes for CASSFTPGWSGANVLTF.

This chain joins TRBV28 and TRBJ2-7; D uncertain. The CDR3 sequence is 14 residues long. Germline loops: CDR1 MDHEN, CDR2 SYDVKM. V lost 8 bases, J lost 4 bases, and 18 bases lay in between. CDR3 DNA: TGTGCCAGCGTAGATATTTGGTCCGGATACGAGCAGTACTTC. It translates to CASVDIWSGYEQYF. Based on the CDR3 plus reference TRBV28 and TRBJ2-7, the full variable domain is DVKVTQSSRYLVKRTGEKVFLECVQDMDHENMFWYRQDPGLGLRLIYFSYDVKMKEKGDIPEGYSVSREKKERFSLILESASTNQTSMYLCASVDIWSGYEQYFGPGTRLTVT.

CDR3 region: CASSGEGIRYTGELFF. The CDR3 nucleotides are TGCGCCAGCAGCGGCGAAGGGATAAGGTACACCGGGGAGCTGTTTTTT. The chain couples TRBV5-1 to TRBJ2-2; D not certain. The CDR3 is made up of 16 amino acids. V lost 4 bases to trimming and J lost 3 bases, with 16 bases between them. Germline loops: CDR1 SGHRS, CDR2 YFSETQ.

This clonotype was counted only a few times. The V call is TRBV5-1, the J call TRBJ1-4; D unresolved. Trimming pared 0 bases from V and 12 bases from J, leaving 21 bases between. The CDR3 extends over 16 amino acids. Germline V lookup: CDR1 SGHRS, CDR2 YFSETQ. The CDR3 is CASSLGPGGVDGQLFF. The CDR3 DNA reads as TGCGCCAGCAGCTTGGGACCGGGAGGCGTGGACGGTCAACTGTTTTTT.

The rearrangement uses TRBV7-9 and TRBJ2-4; D gene unclear. CDR1 and CDR2 from the germline V gene are SEHNR and FQNEAQ (reference sequence). The CDR3 is 16 amino acids. V dropped 5 bases and J dropped 0 bases, with 14 bases sitting between them. The CDR3 DNA is TGTGCCAGCAGCACCCACAATCGACTAGCCAAAAACATTCAGTACTTC. Residues: CASSTHNRLAKNIQYF.

This clonotype came up a few times. The J gene is TRBJ2-2, the V gene TRBV2; the D is unclear. V gave up 4 bases and J gave up 1 base, with 7 bases separating them. The CDR3 has 14 amino acids. The V gene's germline CDR1 is SNHLY and CDR2 FYNNEI. DNA for the CDR3: TGTGCCAGCAGTGGTCGACGGAACACCGGGGAGCTGTTTTTT. Its protein is CASSGRRNTGELFF. Using reference TRBV2 and TRBJ2-2 for the parts outside the CDR3, the full variable domain is EPEVTQTPSHQVTQMGQEVILRCVPISNHLYFYWYRQILGQKVEFLVSFYNNEISEKSEIFDDQFSVERPDGSNFTLKIRSTKLEDSAMYFCASSGRRNTGELFFGEGSRLTVL.

CDR3 residues: CASSPKDRVGLREQYF. Written as DNA, the CDR3 is TGTGCCAGCAGTCCAAAGGACAGGGTAGGCCTACGCGAGCAGTACTTC. This chain uses TRBV27 with TRBJ2-7, with 8 positions matching TRBD1. Germline assignment: CDR1 MNHEY and CDR2 SMNVEV (reference sequence). CDR3 length: 16 residues. J was trimmed by 6 bases and V by 5 bases; bases with no gene match: 15.

This clonotype turned up a few times. The chain carries TRBV27 and TRBJ2-3, with 8 bases aligning to TRBD2. Per the germline V gene, CDR1 is MNHEY and CDR2 is SMNVEV (reference sequence). This CDR3 spans 16 amino acids. The V gene end was trimmed by 5 bases and the J gene end by 8 bases; junction bases not matched to a gene: 15. The CDR3 here is CASSPRTSFTDGTQYF. The CDR3 DNA follows: TGTGCCAGCAGTCCTCGGACTAGCTTCACAGATGGTACGCAGTATTTT.

There are a few counts of this clonotype. This chain uses TRBV20-1 with TRBJ1-4, with unresolved D. Per the germline V gene, CDR1 is DFQATT and CDR2 is SNEGSKA (reference sequence). The CDR3 contains 14 residues. The V and J ends lost 0 bases and 8 bases respectively, with 13 bases between them. Here the CDR3 DNA reads TGCAGTGCTAGAGATCTGGGCGGAGGGGAAAAACTGTTTTTT. Its protein product is CSARDLGGGEKLFF.

This clonotype occurred once. The V call is TRBV7-2, the J call TRBJ2-7; D is perhaps TRBD1 (6 bases). V was clipped by 5 bases and J by 3 bases, with 11 bases between them. The CDR3 has 13 amino acids. Germline-derived CDR1 and CDR2 are SGHTA and FQGNSA. The CDR3 sequence: CASSHRVNYEQYF. In nucleotides, the CDR3 is TGTGCCAGCAGCCACAGGGTCAACTACGAGCAGTACTTC.